These T cell receptor beta chains were read from a single sample in a study of blood T cell repertoires in COVID-19. Profiling relied on immunoSEQ multiplex PCR, and the TCRdb table lists in-frame clones only, not all of them. Counted here are 70,000 or so clones, 70% to 80% occurring once; the ten biggest clones make up about 21%. The sequenced sample was peripheral blood. These receptors were collected from a man between 65 and 80 years old with acute or convalescent COVID-19. Each CDR3 is given with its conserved first and last residue. D genes are given only for firm matches. Some rows mark clone size as missing; the rest say once, few, many or name a class of expanded clone.

CDR3 protein | CDR3 DNA | J gene | clone size | V gene | D gene
CASGLDPQYTGELFF | TGTGCTAGTGGCTTGGACCCTCAGTACACCGGGGAGCTGTTTTTT | TRBJ2-2 | - | TRBV12-5 | -
CASSESTGQGKQPQHF | TGTGCCAGCAGTGAATCCACGGGCCAGGGAAAGCAGCCCCAGCATTTT | TRBJ1-5 | - | TRBV2 | -
CASRGTGFRSGNTIYF | TGTGCCAGCAGAGGGACAGGGTTTCGGTCTGGAAACACCATATATTTT | TRBJ1-3 | - | TRBV13 | TRBD1
CASSVAERHPNTEAFF | TGTGCCAGCAGCGTAGCGGAAAGACACCCGAACACTGAAGCTTTCTTT | TRBJ1-1 | - | TRBV9 | -
CASSSQGSYEQYF | TGCGCCAGCAGTTCACAGGGCTCCTACGAGCAGTACTTC | TRBJ2-7 | - | TRBV5-1 | -
CAISENSYSGNTIYF | TGTGCCATCAGTGAGAACAGCTACTCTGGAAACACCATATATTTT | TRBJ1-3 | many | TRBV10-3 | -
CASSPTRGAGTETFF | TGTGCCAGCAGTCCTACCCGGGGGGCAGGCACTGAAACTTTCTTT | TRBJ1-1 | - | TRBV6-5 | -
CASSTGNTEAFF | TGTGCCAGCAGCACAGGGAACACTGAAGCTTTCTTT | TRBJ1-1 | - | TRBV6-6 | -
CASSLGWRGSSYNEQFF | TGTGCCAGCAGCTTAGGGTGGCGAGGGAGCTCCTACAATGAGCAGTTCTTC | TRBJ2-1 | - | TRBV11-2 | -
CAIGGTSGSLYNEQFF | TGTGCCATCGGAGGGACTAGCGGGAGCCTGTACAATGAGCAGTTCTTC | TRBJ2-1 | - | TRBV10-3 | TRBD2
CASSQEREGNEQFF | TGTGCCAGCAGCCAAGAACGGGAGGGCAATGAGCAGTTCTTC | TRBJ2-1 | - | TRBV4-2 | TRBD2
CASIPGGPNTEAFF | TGTGCCAGCATCCCAGGGGGACCGAACACTGAAGCTTTCTTT | TRBJ1-1 | - | TRBV25-1 | TRBD1
CASSGAQGRTDTQYF | TGTGCCAGCAGCGGAGCACAGGGGCGCACAGATACGCAGTATTTT | TRBJ2-3 | - | TRBV7-2 | TRBD1
CASSSRVRETQYF | TGTGCCAGCAGCTCTCGGGTGAGAGAGACCCAGTACTTC | TRBJ2-5 | - | TRBV7-6 | -
CASSEGGSGDTQYF | TGTGCCAGCAGCGAAGGGGGTAGTGGAGATACGCAGTATTTT | TRBJ2-3 | - | TRBV9 | -
CSVGTGGLSYNEQFF | TGCAGCGTCGGGACAGGGGGGCTCTCCTACAATGAGCAGTTCTTC | TRBJ2-1 | - | TRBV29-1 | TRBD1
CASSLGLSGANVLTF | TGTGCCAGCAGCTTAGGTCTCTCTGGGGCCAACGTCCTGACTTTC | TRBJ2-6 | - | TRBV7-2 | -
CASSQRRTGPGELFF | TGTGCCAGCAGCCAAAGGAGAACAGGGCCCGGGGAGCTGTTTTTT | TRBJ2-2 | - | TRBV3-1/TRBV3-2 | -
CASSKQAHGYTF | TGTGCCAGTAGTAAACAGGCCCATGGCTACACCTTC | TRBJ1-2 | - | TRBV19 | -
CASSLLPGLQETQYF | TGTGCCAGCAGCTTACTACCGGGACTGCAAGAGACCCAGTACTTC | TRBJ2-5 | - | TRBV7-2 | -
CASANSKSYEQYF | TGTGCCAGCGCTAACAGCAAGTCCTACGAGCAGTACTTC | TRBJ2-7 | - | TRBV6-5 | -
CASSRTGGADTEAFF | TGTGCCAGCTCCCGGACAGGGGGCGCTGACACTGAAGCTTTCTTT | TRBJ1-1 | - | TRBV18 | TRBD1
CASSYPPARRVNTEAFF | TGTGCCAGCAGTTACCCCCCGGCCAGGAGGGTGAACACTGAAGCTTTCTTT | TRBJ1-1 | once | TRBV6-2/TRBV6-3 | -
CASSLFAGEEQFF | TGTGCCAGCAGCTTATTTGCGGGAGAAGAGCAGTTCTTC | TRBJ2-1 | few | TRBV11-3 | TRBD2
CASNRGRGSNEKLFF | TGTGCCAGCAACAGGGGGCGCGGGTCTAATGAAAAACTGTTTTTT | TRBJ1-4 | - | TRBV6-5 | TRBD1
CASSSGQTLDQPQHF | TGTGCCAGCAGTTCAGGACAGACTCTTGATCAGCCCCAGCATTTT | TRBJ1-5 | - | TRBV6-5 | -
CASSLLGGASTDTQYF | TGTGCCAGCAGCTTATTAGGGGGCGCTAGCACAGATACGCAGTATTTT | TRBJ2-3 | - | TRBV7-3 | TRBD1